A selection of T cell receptor beta chains follows, all from one sample in a study of cytomegalovirus exposure and HLA in healthy donors. Assay used: immunoSEQ multiplex PCR; TCRdb lists only in-frame clones, some missing. The sample holds some 150,000 clones, 80% seen once. The sequencing input was PBMCs. These receptors all stem from a young man in good health and CMV-seropositive. CDR3s include the opening cysteine and the closing phenylalanine or tryptophan. Fields, in order: V gene, J gene, clone size, D gene, CDR3 protein, CDR3 DNA. D genes are given only for firm matches. Some rows mark clone size as missing; the rest say once, few, many or name a class of expanded clone.

v_gene: TRBV10-3
j_gene: TRBJ2-7
abundance: .
d_gene: .
CDR3aa: CAIGLKGDEQYF
CDR3nt: TGTGCCATCGGGTTAAAAGGGGACGAGCAGTACTTC

v_gene: TRBV6-1
j_gene: TRBJ2-5
abundance: .
d_gene: .
CDR3aa: CASTQRSAGRETQYF
CDR3nt: TGTGCCAGCACCCAGAGGTCGGCGGGGAGGGAGACCCAGTACTTC

v_gene: TRBV19
j_gene: TRBJ2-1
abundance: .
d_gene: .
CDR3aa: CASSPSVAYNEQFF
CDR3nt: TGTGCCAGTAGCCCTAGCGTTGCCTACAATGAGCAGTTCTTC

v_gene: TRBV4-2
j_gene: TRBJ2-3
abundance: .
d_gene: TRBD2
CDR3aa: CASSHSPSGGSGGTQYF
CDR3nt: TGTGCCAGCAGCCATTCGCCCAGCGGGGGGTCCGGAGGTACGCAGTATTTT

v_gene: TRBV5-1
j_gene: TRBJ1-1
abundance: .
d_gene: .
CDR3aa: CASSFGGAGETEAFF
CDR3nt: TGCGCCAGCAGCTTCGGGGGGGCAGGGGAGACTGAAGCTTTCTTT

v_gene: TRBV19
j_gene: TRBJ2-7
abundance: .
d_gene: TRBD1
CDR3aa: CASSTGTGPYLAGEQYF
CDR3nt: TGTGCCAGTAGTACCGGGACAGGGCCCTATCTCGCAGGCGAGCAGTACTTC

v_gene: TRBV6-1
j_gene: TRBJ2-1
abundance: .
d_gene: .
CDR3aa: CASSEKVRFLGEQFF
CDR3nt: TGTGCCAGCAGTGAAAAGGTGAGGTTTCTGGGTGAGCAGTTCTTC

v_gene: TRBV4-1
j_gene: TRBJ2-5
abundance: .
d_gene: .
CDR3aa: CASSQEGLRETQYF
CDR3nt: TGCGCCAGCAGCCAAGAGGGACTGAGAGAGACCCAGTACTTC

v_gene: TRBV19
j_gene: TRBJ1-2
abundance: .
d_gene: .
CDR3aa: CASSIGVGPDAYGYTF
CDR3nt: TGTGCCAGTAGTATAGGTGTGGGCCCAGACGCCTATGGCTACACCTTC

v_gene: TRBV5-1
j_gene: TRBJ2-7
abundance: few
d_gene: .
CDR3aa: CASSYGTGYEQYF
CDR3nt: TGCGCCAGCAGCTACGGGACTGGCTACGAGCAGTACTTC

v_gene: TRBV9
j_gene: TRBJ2-5
abundance: .
d_gene: .
CDR3aa: CASSVVGQTLQETQYF
CDR3nt: TGTGCCAGCAGCGTAGTAGGACAGACCCTCCAAGAGACCCAGTACTTC

v_gene: TRBV7-8
j_gene: TRBJ2-1
abundance: .
d_gene: TRBD2
CDR3aa: CASSLASSGYPDEQFF
CDR3nt: TGTGCCAGCAGCTTAGCGTCTAGCGGCTATCCCGATGAGCAGTTCTTC

v_gene: TRBV2
j_gene: TRBJ1-1
abundance: once
d_gene: TRBD1
CDR3aa: CASSIRGLMNTEAFF
CDR3nt: TGTGCCAGTTCTATCAGGGGGCTCATGAACACTGAAGCTTTCTTT

v_gene: TRBV6-5
j_gene: TRBJ2-1
abundance: .
d_gene: TRBD2
CDR3aa: CASSYGGGAFEQFF
CDR3nt: TGTGCCAGCAGTTACGGCGGGGGGGCGTTTGAGCAGTTCTTC

v_gene: TRBV6-6
j_gene: TRBJ1-2
abundance: few
d_gene: .
CDR3aa: CASSHRTTEYGYTF
CDR3nt: TGTGCCAGCAGCCACCGGACAACCGAGTACGGCTACACCTTC

v_gene: TRBV27
j_gene: TRBJ1-6
abundance: .
d_gene: .
CDR3aa: CASSWGGQYNSPLHF
CDR3nt: TGTGCCAGCAGTTGGGGCGGACAATATAATTCACCCCTCCACTTT

v_gene: TRBV6-5
j_gene: TRBJ2-5
abundance: few
d_gene: TRBD1
CDR3aa: CASSRDRDGRRTQYF
CDR3nt: TGTGCCAGCAGTCGGGACAGGGATGGGAGGAGGACCCAGTACTTC

v_gene: TRBV7-9
j_gene: TRBJ1-3
abundance: few
d_gene: .
CDR3aa: CASSLSRAGRGNTIYF
CDR3nt: TGTGCCAGCAGCTTATCCCGCGCGGGCAGGGGAAACACCATATATTTT

v_gene: TRBV7-9
j_gene: TRBJ2-2
abundance: .
d_gene: .
CDR3aa: CASSPHPIDTPNTGELFF
CDR3nt: TGTGCCAGCAGCCCTCATCCTATCGACACTCCGAACACCGGGGAGCTGTTTTTT

v_gene: TRBV2
j_gene: TRBJ1-4
abundance: .
d_gene: .
CDR3aa: CASTSRRGGEKLFF
CDR3nt: TGTGCCAGCACCTCGAGGCGCGGGGGTGAAAAACTGTTTTTT

v_gene: TRBV5-1
j_gene: TRBJ2-3
abundance: .
d_gene: TRBD2
CDR3aa: CASSFRGRADTQYF
CDR3nt: TGCGCCAGCAGCTTTCGCGGGAGGGCAGATACGCAGTATTTT

v_gene: TRBV5-8
j_gene: TRBJ2-3
abundance: .
d_gene: .
CDR3aa: CASSLGGGAHTDTQYF
CDR3nt: TGTGCCAGTAGCTTGGGAGGCGGGGCTCACACAGATACGCAGTATTTT

v_gene: TRBV15
j_gene: TRBJ2-1
abundance: .
d_gene: .
CDR3aa: CATSPSSAEQFF
CDR3nt: TGTGCCACCAGCCCTTCTAGCGCCGAGCAGTTCTTC

v_gene: TRBV10-1
j_gene: TRBJ1-6
abundance: .
d_gene: .
CDR3aa: CASSGGQNWNSPLHF
CDR3nt: TGCGCCAGCAGTGGTGGACAGAACTGGAATTCACCCCTCCACTTT

v_gene: TRBV30
j_gene: TRBJ2-3
abundance: .
d_gene: TRBD2
CDR3aa: CAWSVPWASGVSSTDTQYF
CDR3nt: TGTGCCTGGAGTGTACCGTGGGCTAGCGGGGTTTCTAGCACAGATACGCAGTATTTT

v_gene: TRBV5-4
j_gene: TRBJ2-7
abundance: few
d_gene: .
CDR3aa: CASSLDGTTPYEQYF
CDR3nt: TGTGCCAGCAGCTTGGATGGGACAACCCCCTACGAGCAGTACTTC